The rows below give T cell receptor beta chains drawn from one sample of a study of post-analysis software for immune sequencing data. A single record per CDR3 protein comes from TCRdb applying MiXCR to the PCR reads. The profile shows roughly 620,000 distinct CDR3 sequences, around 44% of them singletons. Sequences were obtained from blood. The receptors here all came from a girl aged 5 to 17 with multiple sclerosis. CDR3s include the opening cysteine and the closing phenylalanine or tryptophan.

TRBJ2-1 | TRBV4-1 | CASSSRGLAGGPSIYNEQFF
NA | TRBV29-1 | CSVEGLVQGSGRYNEQYF
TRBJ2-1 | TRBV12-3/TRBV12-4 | CASSFLPYGEQFF
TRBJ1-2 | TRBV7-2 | CASSLGGGITGYTF
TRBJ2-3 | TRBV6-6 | CASSHDRGRGTSTDTQYF
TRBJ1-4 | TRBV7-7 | CASSPSGPGVGEKLFF
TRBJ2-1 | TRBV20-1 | CSASSGPGGNEQFF
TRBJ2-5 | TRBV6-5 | CASRVGDFQETQYF
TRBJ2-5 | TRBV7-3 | CASSQTGGSVEQYF
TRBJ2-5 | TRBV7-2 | CASSSSTGTSGIETQYF
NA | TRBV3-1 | CASSHDRERVYEQYF
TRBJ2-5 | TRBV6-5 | CASSLRGPAETQYF
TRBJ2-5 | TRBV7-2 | CASSLHPTLGPPQETQYF
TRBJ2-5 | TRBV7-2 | CASSPKGRGQETQYF
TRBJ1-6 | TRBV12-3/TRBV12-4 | CASTGSGNSPLHF
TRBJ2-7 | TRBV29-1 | CSARGGHSYEQYF
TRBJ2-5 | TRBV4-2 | CASSQQARLKVDETQYF
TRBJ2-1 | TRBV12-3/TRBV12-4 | CASSSPVQDLNEQFF
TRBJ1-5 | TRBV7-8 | CASSRTEFIFGNQPQHF
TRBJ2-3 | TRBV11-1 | CASTKSTGWGITTDTQYF
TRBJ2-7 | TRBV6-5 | CASSSHRDSSYEQYF
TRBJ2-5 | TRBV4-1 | CASSRRLAGGLETQDF
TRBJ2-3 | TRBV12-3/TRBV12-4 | CASSRSGRGYTDTQYF
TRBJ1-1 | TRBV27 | CASSPTGLEAFF
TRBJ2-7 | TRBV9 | CASSVVFRDPPYF
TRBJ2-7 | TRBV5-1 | CASSLKSVLSYEQYF
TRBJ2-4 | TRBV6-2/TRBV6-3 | CASSRQGTVAKNIQYF
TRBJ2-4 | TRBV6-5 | CASSSRRWLAKNIQYF
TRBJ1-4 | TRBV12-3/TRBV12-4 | CASRPRNEKLFF
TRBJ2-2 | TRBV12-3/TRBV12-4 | CASSSTAGGGELFF
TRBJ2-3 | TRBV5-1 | CASRPDRGTDTQYF
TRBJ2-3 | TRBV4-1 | CASSQLRDTQYF
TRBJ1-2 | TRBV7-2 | CASSNGQGMGGYTF
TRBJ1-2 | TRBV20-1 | CSASTDGGGYTF